Below, 15 T cell receptor beta chains from the same sample are listed, as sequenced in a study of blood T cell repertoires in COVID-19. This table comes from immunoSEQ multiplex PCR, and its TCRdb copy is limited to in-frame clones, with some not included. The data show around 620,000 clones, about nine tenths seen once. The sequenced sample was peripheral blood. Receptor source: a woman aged 18-35 years with acute or convalescent COVID-19.

The chain recombines TRBV6-2 or TRBV6-3 with TRBJ2-3; the match to TRBD2 covers 8 bases. Looked up from germline, CDR1 is MNHEY and CDR2 is SVGEGT. V lost 6 bases to trimming and J lost 0 bases; unmatched junction nucleotides: 17. This CDR3 contains 19 residues. The CDR3 loop is CASSAPNSGDSTSTDTQYF. CDR3 coding DNA: TGTGCCAGCAGCGCCCCGAATAGCGGGGACTCGACAAGCACAGATACGCAGTATTTT.

This clone occurred once. This chain connects TRBV4-2 to TRBJ1-5, with TRBD1 matching over 7 bases. CDR1 LGHNA and CDR2 YNFKEQ come from the germline V gene. The V and J ends lost 6 bases and 6 bases, in that order; junction bases with no gene match: 11. The CDR3 loop spans 15 amino acids. As DNA, the CDR3 is TGTGCCAGCAGTCGAGACGACAGGGACGCTCAGCCCCAGCATTTT. As protein: CASSRDDRDAQPQHF.

The rearrangement joins TRBV29-1 to TRBJ1-5; 7 bases agree with TRBD1. V lost 6 bases to trimming and J lost 3 bases; unmatched junction nucleotides: 5. Looked up from germline, CDR1 is SQVTM and CDR2 is ANQGSEA. The CDR3 is made up of 13 amino acids. CDR3 region: CSVATGINQPQHF. CDR3 DNA sequence: TGCAGCGTCGCGACAGGGATCAATCAGCCCCAGCATTTT.

A single count supports this clone. The J gene is TRBJ2-7, the V gene TRBV9; 7 bases agree with TRBD1. V lost 0 bases and J lost 3; bases outside the gene matches: 6. Germline assignment: CDR1 SGDLS and CDR2 YYNGEE. The CDR3 length is 15 residues. The CDR3 loop reads CASSVGQGVVYEQYF. The CDR3 region has the DNA TGTGCCAGCAGCGTAGGGCAGGGGGTAGTCTACGAGCAGTACTTC. Full variable domain (outside the CDR3, taken from reference TRBV9 and TRBJ2-7): DSGVTQTPKHLITATGQRVTLRCSPRSGDLSVYWYQQSLDQGLQFLIQYYNGEERAKGNILERFSAQQFPDLHSELNLSSLELGDSALYFCASSVGQGVVYEQYFGPGTRLTVT.

The rearrangement uses TRBV4-3 and TRBJ2-7, with 7 nucleotides matching TRBD2. The CDR3 is 14 amino acids. The V and J ends lost 0 bases and 5 bases, in that order; junction bases with no gene match: 4. Germline V gene lookup returns CDR1 LGHNA and CDR2 YSLEER. DNA of the CDR3: TGCGCCAGCAGCCAAGAGGGGAGGGGCCACGAGCAGTACTTC. Protein sequence: CASSQEGRGHEQYF.

The rearrangement joins TRBV3-1 (or the pseudogene TRBV3-2) to TRBJ2-2, with D unresolved. Trimming shortened V by 5 bases and J by 0 bases, and 13 bases separated the two germline ends. The CDR3 loop spans 16 amino acids. Germline lookup yields CDR1 LGHDT and CDR2 YNNKEL (reference sequence). In nucleotides, the CDR3 is TGTGCCAGCAGCTCCATACCGAGCCCGAACACCGGGGAGCTGTTTTTT. Translating it yields CASSSIPSPNTGELFF.

The V and J genes are TRBV3-1 (or the pseudogene TRBV3-2) and TRBJ2-6; possibly TRBD2 for D (5 bases). The germline CDR1 and CDR2 sequences are LGHDT and YNNKEL (reference sequence). The CDR3 has 17 amino acids. V shed 4 bases and J shed 0 bases, with 13 bases lying between them. Here the CDR3 DNA reads TGTGCCAGCAGCCCGGTGAGTGGGAGCTCTGGGGCCAACGTCCTGACTTTC. Protein: CASSPVSGSSGANVLTF.

The chain joins TRBV5-1 to TRBJ2-1; no clear D gene. V was pared by 0 bases and J by 1 base, with 11 bases between. Germline CDR1 and CDR2: SGHRS and YFSETQ. This CDR3 contains 16 residues. The CDR3 loop is CASSLARRLSYNEQFF. DNA for the CDR3: TGCGCCAGCAGCTTGGCCCGGCGGTTGTCCTACAATGAGCAGTTCTTC.

V is TRBV27 and J is TRBJ1-5; the D is unclear. The ends were cut back, 6 bases at V and 4 bases at J, with 10 bases in the middle. This CDR3 contains 13 residues. Per the germline V gene, CDR1 is MNHEY and CDR2 is SMNVEV (reference sequence). The DNA for the CDR3 is TGTGCCAGCAGCCCTACTGCAAATCAGCCCCAGCATTTT. It codes for CASSPTANQPQHF.

The rearrangement uses TRBV24-1 and TRBJ2-2; D gene uncertain. The CDR3 consists of 13 residues. Trimming took off 3 bases at V and 6 bases at J, with 7 bases between the two ends. Germline values: CDR1 KGHDR, CDR2 SFDVKD. The CDR3 spells CATSDQLAGELFF. As DNA, the CDR3 is TGTGCCACCAGTGATCAGTTGGCCGGGGAGCTGTTTTTT.

This chain uses TRBV5-1 with TRBJ1-1; no clear D. V was clipped by 4 bases and J by 0 bases, with 13 bases between them. CDR3 length: 15 residues. Germline loops: CDR1 SGHRS, CDR2 YFSETQ. The CDR3 loop reads CASSPPEGLNTEAFF. The CDR3 nucleotides are TGCGCCAGCAGCCCCCCCGAGGGCTTGAACACTGAAGCTTTCTTT. Combining the CDR3 with reference TRBV5-1 and TRBJ1-1 gives the whole variable domain KAGVTQTPRYLIKTRGQQVTLSCSPISGHRSVSWYQQTPGQGLQFLFEYFSETQRNKGNFPGRFSGRQFSNSRSEMNVSTLELGDSALYLCASSPPEGLNTEAFFGQGTRLTVV.

In nucleotides, the CDR3 is TGCGCCAGCAGCTTTCGACAGGGGGTCATGAATGAGCAGTTCTTC. It encodes CASSFRQGVMNEQFF. This chain joins TRBV5-1 and TRBJ2-1, with 9 bases fitting TRBD1. Germline V gene lookup returns CDR1 SGHRS and CDR2 YFSETQ. This CDR3 has 15 amino acids. Losses at the gene ends were 2 bases for V and 7 bases for J; bases not matched to a gene: 7.

This chain uses TRBV5-6 with TRBJ1-2; D unresolved. The CDR3 consists of 15 residues. Trimming removed 4 bases from V and 4 bases from J, with 17 bases in between. Germline V gives CDR1 SGHDT, CDR2 YYEEEE. CDR3 DNA sequence: TGTGCCAGCAGCCTCGACCGATTGGGAGGCTATGGCTACACCTTC. It yields the protein CASSLDRLGGYGYTF.

The rearrangement links TRBV18 to TRBJ1-5; D may be TRBD1 (5 bases). Trimming left V 2 bases short and J 7 bases short, with 18 bases between. The CDR3 covers 16 residues. Germline CDR1 is KGHSH and CDR2 is LQKENI. CDR3 sequence reads: CASSPSRQPQWQPQHF. The CDR3, as DNA: TGTGCCAGCTCACCATCCCGACAGCCCCAATGGCAGCCCCAGCATTTT.

The chain combines TRBV5-5 with TRBJ1-1; D remains unclear. Germline V lookup: CDR1 SGHKS, CDR2 YYEKEE (reference sequence). The V gene lost 4 bases and the J gene lost 1 base, with 8 bases spanning the gap. The CDR3 extends over 13 amino acids. CDR3 DNA sequence: TGTGCCAGCAGCCTCGGGTCGAACACTGAAGCTTTCTTT. It yields the protein CASSLGSNTEAFF. Full variable domain (remainder filled in from reference TRBV5-5 and TRBJ1-1): DAGVTQSPTHLIKTRGQQVTLRCSPISGHKSVSWYQQVLGQGPQFIFQYYEKEERGRGNFPDRFSARQFPNYSSELNVNALLLGDSALYLCASSLGSNTEAFFGQGTRLTVV.